These T cell receptor beta chains were read from a single sample in a study of response to subunit inactivated influenza vaccine. TCRdb called the RT-PCR reads again in MiXCR, with one record for every CDR3 protein. The sample has 490,000 or so distinct CDR3 sequences, 7.6% seen once. Sequences were derived from PBMCs from blood, sampled roughly 24 months after vaccination. Receptor source: a man aged 50-75 years who received an inactivated influenza vaccine. Each CDR3 is given with its conserved first and last residue. A D gene is named only where the DNA matches it firmly. Not all rows give a size; the values are once, few, many and, for expanded clones, a class.

TRBD2	TRBV20-1	TRBJ2-1	few	TGCAGTGCTAGAAATCGCGGGAGCAGGCGTCATGAGCAGTTCTTC	CSARNRGSRRHEQFF
NA	TRBV12-3/TRBV12-4	TRBJ2-5	once	TGTGCCAGCACCGAAGGTGTACTCTCTCAAGAGACCCAGTACTTC	CASTEGVLSQETQYF
TRBD1	TRBV7-9	TRBJ2-1	NA	TGTGCCAGCAGCGATGGGACAGGGAAAATTGAGCAGTTCTTC	CASSDGTGKIEQFF
NA	TRBV24-1	TRBJ2-3	many	TGTGCCACCAGTTCCGTCGGAGGCACAGATACGCAGTATTTT	CATSSVGGTDTQYF
NA	TRBV5-1	TRBJ1-4	NA	TGCGCCAGCAGCGGCGTCTCCAATGAAAAACTGTTTTTT	CASSGVSNEKLFF
NA	TRBV5-1	TRBJ1-2	NA	TGCGCCAGCAGCTTGGAGCTTCCAGAACATCGAGGCTACACCTTC	CASSLELPEHRGYTF
TRBD2	TRBV5-1	TRBJ2-1	NA	TGCGCCAGCAGCTTGTCTAGCGGGGAATACAATGAGCAGTTCTTC	CASSLSSGEYNEQFF
NA	TRBV5-6	TRBJ1-3	NA	TGTGCCAGCAGCTCCGACCCCGTCGGGAACACCATATATTTT	CASSSDPVGNTIYF
NA	TRBV4-1	TRBJ1-1	NA	TGCGCCAGCAGCCAACACCCGAACACTGAAGCTTTCTTT	CASSQHPNTEAFF
NA	TRBV20-1	TRBJ2-3	NA	TGCAGTGCTGTCCGGGGTACTAGCACAGATACGCAGTATTTT	CSAVRGTSTDTQYF
TRBD1	TRBV20-1	TRBJ2-7	few	TGCAGTGCTACGACAGGGCCAGTTCCCTACGAGCAGTACTTC	CSATTGPVPYEQYF
NA	TRBV7-9	TRBJ2-1	NA	TGTGCCAGCAGCTTAGCTAGCGCTACCTACAATGAGCAGTTCTTC	CASSLASATYNEQFF
TRBD2	TRBV7-2	TRBJ2-2	many	TGTGCCAGCAGCTTGGTAGCGGGGTTGAACACCGGGGAGCTGTTTTTT	CASSLVAGLNTGELFF
NA	TRBV11-3	TRBJ2-6	NA	TGTGCCAGCAGCTTCCGTAGTGACAGACCCTCTGGGGCCAACGTCCTGACTTTC	CASSFRSDRPSGANVLTF
TRBD2	TRBV20-1	TRBJ2-3	NA	TGCAGTGCCTCTAGCGGGAGCGGGTGGACAGATACGCAGTATTTT	CSASSGSGWTDTQYF
TRBD1	TRBV10-3	TRBJ2-7	few	TGTGCCATCAGTCCGACTGAAATGAGGACAGGGGGCGAGCAGTACTTC	CAISPTEMRTGGEQYF
NA	TRBV18	TRBJ1-2	few	TGTGCCAGCCGGTCGTCGGGCGGGGTTGGCTACACCTTC	CASRSSGGVGYTF
NA	TRBV4-1	TRBJ1-1	few	TGCGCCAGCAGCCAAGGTCCTTCTTTCGTGAACACTGAAGCTTTCTTT	CASSQGPSFVNTEAFF
TRBD2	TRBV5-1	TRBJ2-1	NA	TGCGCCAGCAGCAGCCTTAGCGGGAACTCCTACAATGAGCAGTTCTTC	CASSSLSGNSYNEQFF
TRBD2	TRBV11-2	TRBJ2-7	few	TGTGCCAGCAGCCAACTAGCGGGGCCCTACGAGCAGTACTTC	CASSQLAGPYEQYF
NA	TRBV20-1	TRBJ2-1	many	TGCAGTGCTAGAGTCCCCAGCTACAATGAGCAGTTCTTC	CSARVPSYNEQFF
TRBD1	TRBV15	TRBJ1-5	many	TGTGCCACCAGCTTCACAGGGGTTCAGCCCCAGCATTTT	CATSFTGVQPQHF
NA	TRBV7-8	TRBJ1-5	NA	TGTGCCAGCAGCCCCCGGTTCAGCAATCAGCCCCAGCATTTT	CASSPRFSNQPQHF